Listed below are T cell receptor beta chains from one sample, sequenced in a study of response to subunit inactivated influenza vaccine. TCRdb fed the RT-PCR reads into MiXCR, producing one record per CDR3 protein. The data contain about 150,000 distinct CDR3 sequences, about 11% of them seen just once; the ten biggest clones take up approximately 35%. The specimen was CD8+ T cells sorted from PBMCs, collected around 25 months after vaccination. The receptors here all came from a man in his fifties or sixties who received an inactivated influenza vaccine. The CDR3 runs from the conserved cysteine through the conserved F or W. Each record gives: J gene, D gene, clone size, V gene, CDR3 protein, CDR3 DNA. A D gene is named only where the DNA matches it firmly. The size entry is marked missing in some rows and otherwise reads once, few, many or a size class.

J: TRBJ2-7; D: NA; size: NA; V: TRBV28; CDR3: CASSLPSARGTYEQYF; DNA: TGTGCCAGCAGTTTACCTAGCGCCCGGGGGACGTACGAGCAGTACTTC
J: TRBJ2-1; D: TRBD1; size: many; V: TRBV29-1; CDR3: CSVEWRTAGGSYNEQFF; DNA: TGCAGCGTTGAATGGCGTACGGCAGGGGGCTCCTACAATGAGCAGTTCTTC
J: TRBJ2-2; D: TRBD1; size: few; V: TRBV4-3; CDR3: CASSQGQGARTGELFF; DNA: TGCGCCAGCAGCCAAGGACAGGGGGCGAGAACCGGGGAGCTGTTTTTT
J: TRBJ2-4; D: TRBD1; size: few; V: TRBV11-2; CDR3: CASSFQRDRVNIQYF; DNA: TGTGCCAGCAGCTTCCAACGGGACAGGGTGAACATTCAGTACTTC
J: TRBJ2-3; D: TRBD2; size: NA; V: TRBV29-1; CDR3: CSVDSSGRARDTQYF; DNA: TGCAGCGTTGACAGTAGCGGGAGGGCTAGAGATACGCAGTATTTT
J: TRBJ2-5; D: NA; size: NA; V: TRBV28; CDR3: CASSLGQTNQETQYF; DNA: TGTGCCAGCAGTTTGGGCCAGACAAACCAAGAGACCCAGTACTTC
J: TRBJ1-3; D: NA; size: NA; V: TRBV4-1; CDR3: CASSQEWTPGNTIYF; DNA: TGCGCCAGCAGCCAAGAATGGACACCTGGAAACACCATATATTTT
J: TRBJ2-3; D: TRBD2; size: few; V: TRBV6-5; CDR3: CASSYAGAADTQYF; DNA: TGTGCCAGCAGTTATGCGGGAGCGGCAGATACGCAGTATTTT
J: TRBJ2-1; D: TRBD2; size: many; V: TRBV7-2; CDR3: CASSPGTSGGIDEQFF; DNA: TGTGCCAGCAGCCCGGGGACTAGCGGGGGGATAGATGAGCAGTTCTTC
J: TRBJ2-1; D: TRBD2; size: NA; V: TRBV4-3; CDR3: CASSQVDGLAGNEQFF; DNA: TGCGCCAGCAGCCAAGTGGATGGACTAGCGGGGAATGAGCAGTTCTTC
J: TRBJ2-1; D: NA; size: NA; V: TRBV20-1; CDR3: CSAPRGYLMDEQFF; DNA: TGCAGTGCCCCGAGAGGGTACCTCATGGATGAGCAGTTCTTC
J: TRBJ2-5; D: NA; size: NA; V: TRBV6-5; CDR3: CASSYLAEETQYF; DNA: TGTGCCAGCAGTTACTTGGCAGAAGAGACCCAGTACTTC
J: TRBJ1-5; D: NA; size: many; V: TRBV6-6; CDR3: CASKGGGNQPQHF; DNA: TGTGCCAGCAAGGGGGGGGGAAATCAGCCCCAGCATTTT
J: TRBJ2-3; D: NA; size: many; V: TRBV12-3/TRBV12-4; CDR3: CASRMAQSPDTQYF; DNA: TGTGCCAGCAGAATGGCACAGTCCCCGGATACGCAGTATTTT
J: TRBJ2-5; D: NA; size: NA; V: TRBV7-6; CDR3: CASSLPDGLQETQYF; DNA: TGTGCCAGCAGCCTCCCGGACGGCCTCCAAGAGACCCAGTACTTC
J: TRBJ1-1; D: NA; size: many; V: TRBV27; CDR3: CASSPTGLGTEAFF; DNA: TGTGCCAGCAGTCCTACAGGGTTGGGCACTGAAGCTTTCTTT
J: TRBJ2-7; D: NA; size: few; V: TRBV4-1; CDR3: CASSQRTSYEQYF; DNA: TGCGCCAGCAGCCAAAGGACTTCCTACGAGCAGTACTTC
J: TRBJ2-1; D: NA; size: few; V: TRBV3-1; CDR3: CASSHEIVNEQFF; DNA: TGTGCCAGCAGCCATGAAATCGTCAATGAGCAGTTCTTC
J: TRBJ2-1; D: NA; size: few; V: TRBV7-9; CDR3: CASSLSGLLHEQFF; DNA: TGTGCCAGCAGCTTATCGGGCCTACTCCATGAGCAGTTCTTC
J: TRBJ2-5; D: TRBD1; size: NA; V: TRBV29-1; CDR3: CSVEDSGRQGAWETQYF; DNA: TGCAGCGTTGAAGATTCGGGAAGGCAGGGGGCATGGGAGACCCAGTACTTC
J: TRBJ2-7; D: TRBD1; size: few; V: TRBV11-2; CDR3: CASSLGTGRYEQYF; DNA: TGTGCCAGCAGCTTAGGGACAGGGAGGTACGAGCAGTACTTC
J: TRBJ2-1; D: NA; size: many; V: TRBV4-2; CDR3: CASSQVSEVGSYNEQFF; DNA: TGTGCCAGCAGCCAAGTGTCCGAGGTGGGCTCCTACAATGAGCAGTTCTTC
J: TRBJ2-5; D: TRBD2; size: few; V: TRBV12-3/TRBV12-4; CDR3: CASSLSGGPRETQYF; DNA: TGTGCCAGCAGTCTCAGCGGGGGGCCCAGGGAGACCCAGTACTTC
J: TRBJ2-5; D: TRBD1; size: few; V: TRBV2; CDR3: CASSDRGGWKTQYF; DNA: TGTGCCAGCAGCGACAGAGGGGGCTGGAAGACCCAGTACTTC
J: TRBJ2-1; D: TRBD2; size: many; V: TRBV12-3/TRBV12-4; CDR3: CASRPGTSDNEQFF; DNA: TGTGCCAGCAGGCCCGGGACTAGCGACAATGAGCAGTTCTTC
J: TRBJ2-1; D: NA; size: NA; V: TRBV6-5; CDR3: CASSYSSSSNEQFF; DNA: TGTGCCAGCAGTTACTCTTCTAGTTCCAATGAGCAGTTCTTC
J: TRBJ1-2; D: TRBD1; size: few; V: TRBV6-1; CDR3: CASSLLTGGLNYGYTF; DNA: TGTGCCAGCTCATTGCTTACAGGGGGGTTAAACTATGGCTACACCTTC
J: TRBJ2-3; D: NA; size: NA; V: TRBV5-5; CDR3: CASSLGSFSGDTQYF; DNA: TGTGCCAGCAGCTTGGGATCCTTTTCCGGCGATACGCAGTATTTT
J: TRBJ2-7; D: TRBD2; size: few; V: TRBV9; CDR3: CASSVEGSGIDEQYF; DNA: TGTGCCAGCAGCGTAGAGGGTAGCGGGATAGACGAGCAGTACTTC
J: TRBJ2-7; D: NA; size: few; V: TRBV7-2; CDR3: CASSFFSTLYEQYF; DNA: TGTGCCAGCAGTTTCTTCTCAACGCTCTACGAGCAGTACTTC
J: TRBJ2-1; D: NA; size: few; V: TRBV6-1; CDR3: CASSDQGEGPYEQFF; DNA: TGTGCCAGCAGTGACCAGGGGGAGGGCCCCTATGAGCAGTTCTTC
J: TRBJ1-2; D: TRBD1; size: NA; V: TRBV3-1; CDR3: CASSQWTGEGYTF; DNA: TGTGCCAGCAGCCAGTGGACAGGGGAAGGCTACACCTTC
J: TRBJ2-6; D: TRBD1; size: NA; V: TRBV10-3; CDR3: CAISDVFGQGSSGANVLTF; DNA: TGTGCCATCAGTGACGTTTTCGGACAGGGTAGCTCTGGGGCCAACGTCCTGACTTTC
J: TRBJ1-2; D: NA; size: many; V: TRBV15; CDR3: CATSREGRRTF; DNA: TGTGCCACCAGCAGAGAAGGCAGGCGCACCTTC
J: TRBJ2-3; D: NA; size: few; V: TRBV9; CDR3: CASSVSGSRDTQYF; DNA: TGTGCCAGCAGCGTCTCTGGTAGCAGAGATACGCAGTATTTT
J: TRBJ2-7; D: TRBD1; size: many; V: TRBV3-1; CDR3: CASSQAGQSYEQYF; DNA: TGTGCCAGCAGCCAAGCGGGACAGTCCTACGAGCAGTACTTC
J: TRBJ1-1; D: NA; size: many; V: TRBV5-6; CDR3: CASSLISENTEAFF; DNA: TGTGCCAGCAGCTTGATCAGCGAGAACACTGAAGCTTTCTTT
J: TRBJ2-2; D: NA; size: NA; V: TRBV27; CDR3: CASSLFYGETTNTGELFF; DNA: TGTGCCAGCAGTTTATTTTATGGCGAGACTACGAACACCGGGGAGCTGTTTTTT
J: TRBJ2-7; D: TRBD2; size: few; V: TRBV28; CDR3: CASRRTSGDSYEQYF; DNA: TGTGCCAGCAGGAGGACTAGCGGGGACTCCTACGAGCAGTACTTC
J: TRBJ1-2; D: NA; size: NA; V: TRBV3-1; CDR3: CASSQGVAAPHFYGYTF; DNA: TGTGCCAGCAGCCAAGGGGTGGCAGCTCCCCACTTCTATGGCTACACCTTC
J: TRBJ2-1; D: TRBD1; size: few; V: TRBV7-9; CDR3: CASSGRGNEQFF; DNA: TGTGCCAGCAGCGGCAGGGGGAATGAGCAGTTCTTC
J: TRBJ2-4; D: NA; size: NA; V: TRBV2; CDR3: CAVERGQAKNIQYF; DNA: TGTGCCGTTGAGCGGGGACAGGCCAAAAACATTCAGTACTTC
J: TRBJ2-7; D: TRBD2; size: NA; V: TRBV12-3/TRBV12-4; CDR3: CASSPRTSLKEQYF; DNA: TGTGCCAGCAGTCCCAGGACTAGTCTTAAGGAGCAGTACTTC
J: TRBJ2-5; D: TRBD2; size: few; V: TRBV15; CDR3: CATSRASGGQVETQYF; DNA: TGTGCCACCAGCAGAGCTAGCGGGGGGCAAGTAGAGACCCAGTACTTC
J: TRBJ1-2; D: NA; size: many; V: TRBV29-1; CDR3: CSVEDPPQDGYTF; DNA: TGCAGCGTTGAAGACCCTCCCCAAGATGGCTACACCTTC
J: TRBJ2-2; D: TRBD2; size: many; V: TRBV12-3/TRBV12-4; CDR3: CASSLDGRATGELFF; DNA: TGTGCCAGCAGTTTGGACGGGAGGGCCACCGGGGAGCTGTTTTTT
J: TRBJ2-3; D: TRBD2; size: many; V: TRBV9; CDR3: CASSGGRSGGAPDTQYF; DNA: TGTGCCAGCAGCGGAGGCCGTAGCGGGGGGGCCCCAGATACGCAGTATTTT
J: TRBJ2-7; D: TRBD2; size: few; V: TRBV3-1; CDR3: CASSQDGPSGVNYEQYF; DNA: TGTGCCAGCAGCCAAGATGGGCCTAGCGGGGTTAACTACGAGCAGTACTTC
J: TRBJ2-7; D: NA; size: few; V: TRBV30; CDR3: CAWAAWAGAYEQYF; DNA: TGTGCCTGGGCCGCCTGGGCAGGAGCCTACGAGCAGTACTTC
J: TRBJ2-5; D: NA; size: few; V: TRBV2; CDR3: CASSEPGSLKTQYF; DNA: TGTGCCAGCAGTGAACCTGGGAGTCTAAAGACCCAGTACTTC
J: TRBJ2-3; D: NA; size: NA; V: TRBV20-1; CDR3: CSARGSRGSPFLTDTQYF; DNA: TGCAGTGCTAGGGGGTCTCGGGGTAGTCCATTTCTCACAGATACGCAGTATTTT
J: TRBJ2-5; D: NA; size: few; V: TRBV27; CDR3: CASNKLGAGWETQYF; DNA: TGTGCCAGCAACAAACTTGGCGCGGGGTGGGAGACCCAGTACTTC
J: TRBJ2-7; D: NA; size: NA; V: TRBV4-3; CDR3: CASSQDLSGTVTYEQYF; DNA: TGCGCCAGCAGCCAAGATCTCTCCGGGACGGTAACCTACGAGCAGTACTTC
J: TRBJ2-3; D: NA; size: many; V: TRBV6-2/TRBV6-3; CDR3: CASSYFVRDHTDTQYF; DNA: TGTGCCAGCAGTTACTTTGTCCGGGACCACACAGATACGCAGTATTTT
J: TRBJ2-3; D: TRBD2; size: few; V: TRBV6-1; CDR3: CASSGLAGGSFSTDTQYF; DNA: TGTGCCAGCAGCGGACTAGCGGGAGGATCCTTTAGCACAGATACGCAGTATTTT
J: TRBJ2-1; D: TRBD2; size: few; V: TRBV7-9; CDR3: CASSFSRGGRLTDEQFF; DNA: TGTGCCAGCAGCTTCTCGCGGGGGGGCCGCTTGACCGATGAGCAGTTCTTC
J: TRBJ2-5; D: TRBD2; size: NA; V: TRBV4-3; CDR3: CASSQDTLGLAGQETQYF; DNA: TGCGCCAGCAGCCAAGATACCCTTGGACTAGCGGGACAAGAGACCCAGTACTTC
J: TRBJ2-7; D: TRBD1; size: few; V: TRBV3-1; CDR3: CASSQESMDRENEQYF; DNA: TGTGCCAGCAGCCAAGAGTCTATGGACAGGGAAAACGAGCAGTACTTC